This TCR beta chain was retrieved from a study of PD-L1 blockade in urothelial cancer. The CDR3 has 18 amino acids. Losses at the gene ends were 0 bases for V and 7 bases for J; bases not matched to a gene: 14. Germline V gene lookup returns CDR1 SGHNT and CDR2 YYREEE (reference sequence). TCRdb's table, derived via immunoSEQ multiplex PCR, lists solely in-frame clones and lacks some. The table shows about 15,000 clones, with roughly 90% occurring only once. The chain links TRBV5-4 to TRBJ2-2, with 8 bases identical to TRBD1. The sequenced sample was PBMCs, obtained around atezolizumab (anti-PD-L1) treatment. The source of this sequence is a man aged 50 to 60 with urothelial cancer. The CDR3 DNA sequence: TGTGCCAGCAGCTTGGGGCCGGACAGGGCCCCTACAAGCGGGGAGCTGTTTTTT. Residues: CASSLGPDRAPTSGELFF.